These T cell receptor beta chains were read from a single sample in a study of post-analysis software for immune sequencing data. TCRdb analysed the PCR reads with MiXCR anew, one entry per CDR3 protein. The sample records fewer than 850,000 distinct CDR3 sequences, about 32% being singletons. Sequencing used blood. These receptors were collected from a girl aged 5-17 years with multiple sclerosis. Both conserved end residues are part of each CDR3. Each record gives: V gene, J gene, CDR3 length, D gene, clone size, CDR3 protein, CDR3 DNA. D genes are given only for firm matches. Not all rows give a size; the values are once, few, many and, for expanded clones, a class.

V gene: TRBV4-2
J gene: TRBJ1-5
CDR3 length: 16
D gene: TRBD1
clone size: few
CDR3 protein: CASSQRDRDSNQPQHF
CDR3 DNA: TGTGCCAGCAGCCAACGAGACAGGGATAGCAATCAGCCCCAGCATTTT

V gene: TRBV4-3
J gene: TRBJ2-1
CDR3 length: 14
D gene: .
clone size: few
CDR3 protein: CASSQDLGPNEQFF
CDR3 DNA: TGCGCCAGCAGCCAAGATCTAGGTCCCAATGAGCAGTTCTTC

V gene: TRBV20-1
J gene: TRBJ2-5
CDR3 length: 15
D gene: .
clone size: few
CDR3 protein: CSASTQGLGLETQYF
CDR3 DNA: TGCAGTGCTAGCACGCAGGGGCTCGGGCTGGAGACCCAGTACTTC

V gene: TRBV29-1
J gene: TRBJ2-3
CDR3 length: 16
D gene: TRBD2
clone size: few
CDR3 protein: CSVEEWRRGYTDTQYF
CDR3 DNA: TGCAGCGTTGAAGAGTGGCGGCGGGGGTACACAGATACGCAGTATTTT

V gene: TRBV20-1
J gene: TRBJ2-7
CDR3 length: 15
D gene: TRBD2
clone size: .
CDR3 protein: CGARRQRDPLYEQYF
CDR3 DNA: TGCGGTGCTAGACGTCAGCGGGACCCCCTTTACGAGCAGTACTTC

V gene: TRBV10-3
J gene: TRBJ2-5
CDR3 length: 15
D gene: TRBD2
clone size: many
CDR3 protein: CAISDGGSGKETQYF
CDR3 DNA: TGTGCCATCAGTGACGGGGGGAGTGGGAAGGAGACCCAGTACTTC

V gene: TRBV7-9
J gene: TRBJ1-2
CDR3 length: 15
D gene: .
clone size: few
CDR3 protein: CASSLDLRGGYGYTF
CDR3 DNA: TGTGCCAGCAGCTTAGACCTGCGTGGTGGCTATGGCTACACCTTC

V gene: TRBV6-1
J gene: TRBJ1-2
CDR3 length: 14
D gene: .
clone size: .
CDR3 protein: CASSVELLPAGYTF
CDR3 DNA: TGTGCCAGCAGTGTAGAGTTACTCCCGGCCGGCTACACCTTC

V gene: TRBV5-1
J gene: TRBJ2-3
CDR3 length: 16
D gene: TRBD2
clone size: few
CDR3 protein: CASSRWVAGATDTQYF
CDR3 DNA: TGCGCCAGCAGCCGGTGGGTAGCGGGGGCTACAGATACGCAGTATTTT

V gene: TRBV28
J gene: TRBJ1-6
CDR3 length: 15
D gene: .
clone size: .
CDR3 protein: CASSLIDSGNSPLHF
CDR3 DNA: TGTGCCAGCAGTTTAATTGACAGCGGTAATTCACCCCTCCACTTT

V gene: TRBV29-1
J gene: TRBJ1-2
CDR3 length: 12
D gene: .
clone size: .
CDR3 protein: CSVEDGNAGYTF
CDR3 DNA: TGCAGCGTTGAAGATGGGAATGCGGGCTACACCTTC

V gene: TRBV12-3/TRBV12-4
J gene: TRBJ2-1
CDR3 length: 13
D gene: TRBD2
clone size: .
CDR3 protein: CASKASGSNEQFF
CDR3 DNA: TGTGCCAGCAAGGCTAGCGGGAGTAATGAGCAGTTCTTC

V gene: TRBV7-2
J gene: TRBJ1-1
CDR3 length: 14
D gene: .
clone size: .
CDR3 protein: CACGGGIVNTEAFF
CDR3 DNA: TGTGCCTGCGGGGGAGGGATCGTGAACACTGAGGCTTTCTTT

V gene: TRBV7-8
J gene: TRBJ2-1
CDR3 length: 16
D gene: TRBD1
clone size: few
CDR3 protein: CASSTRDRELCNEQFF
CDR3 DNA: TGTGCCAGCAGCACCCGGGACAGGGAGTTGTGCAATGAGCAGTTCTTC

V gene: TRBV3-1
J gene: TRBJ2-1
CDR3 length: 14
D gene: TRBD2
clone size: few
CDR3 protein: CASSQDVLADEQFF
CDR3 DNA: TGTGCCAGCAGCCAAGATGTCCTAGCGGATGAGCAGTTCTTC

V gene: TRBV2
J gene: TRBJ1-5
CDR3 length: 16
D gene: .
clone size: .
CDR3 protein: CASSEALGGSNQPQHF
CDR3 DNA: TGTGCCAGCAGTGAAGCGCTCGGGGGAAGCAATCAGCCCCAGCATTTT

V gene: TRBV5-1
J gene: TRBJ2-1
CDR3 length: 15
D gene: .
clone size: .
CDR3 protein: CASSSIRGNNNEQFF
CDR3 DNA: TGCGCCAGCAGCTCCATACGGGGGAATAACAATGAGCAGTTCTTC

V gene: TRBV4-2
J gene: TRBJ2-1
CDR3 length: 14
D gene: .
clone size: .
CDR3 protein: CASSQDAGIGEQFF
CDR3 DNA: TGTGCCAGCAGCCAAGATGCGGGAATCGGTGAGCAGTTCTTC

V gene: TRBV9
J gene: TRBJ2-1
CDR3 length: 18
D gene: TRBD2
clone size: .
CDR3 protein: CASSPQREGLAGWNEQFF
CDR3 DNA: TGTGCCAGCAGCCCACAGAGGGAGGGACTAGCGGGGTGGAATGAGCAGTTCTTC

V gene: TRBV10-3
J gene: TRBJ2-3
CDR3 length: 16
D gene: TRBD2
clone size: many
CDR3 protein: CASSLLAGGNTDTQYF
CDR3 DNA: TGTGCCAGCTCCCTTCTAGCGGGAGGTAACACAGATACGCAGTATTTT

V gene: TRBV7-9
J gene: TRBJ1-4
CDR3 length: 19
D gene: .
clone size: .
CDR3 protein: CASSPFGGDSQSVNEKLFF
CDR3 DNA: TGTGCCAGCAGCCCCTTTGGGGGGGACTCCCAGTCGGTAAATGAAAAACTGTTTTTT

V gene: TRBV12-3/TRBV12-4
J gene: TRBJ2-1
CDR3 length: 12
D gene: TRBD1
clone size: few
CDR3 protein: CASTDRVYEQFF
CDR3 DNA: TGTGCCAGCACCGACAGGGTCTATGAGCAGTTCTTC

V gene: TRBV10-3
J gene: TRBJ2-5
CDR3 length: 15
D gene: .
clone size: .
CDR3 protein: CAISDWGGVQETQYF
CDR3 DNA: TGTGCCATCAGTGACTGGGGTGGCGTCCAAGAGACCCAGTACTTC

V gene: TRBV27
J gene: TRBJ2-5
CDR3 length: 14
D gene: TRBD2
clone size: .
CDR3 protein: CASSWAGRANEQYF
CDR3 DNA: TGTGCCAGCAGTTGGGCCGGGAGGGCCAATGAGCAGTACTTC

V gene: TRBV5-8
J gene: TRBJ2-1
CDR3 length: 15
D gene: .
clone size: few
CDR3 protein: CASSLLANSYNEQFF
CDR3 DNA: TGTGCCAGCAGCTTGCTCGCGAACTCCTACAATGAGCAGTTCTTC

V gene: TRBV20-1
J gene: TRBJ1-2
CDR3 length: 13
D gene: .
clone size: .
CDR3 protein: CSARVQVSYGYTF
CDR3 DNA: TGCAGTGCTAGAGTACAGGTCTCCTATGGCTACACCTTC

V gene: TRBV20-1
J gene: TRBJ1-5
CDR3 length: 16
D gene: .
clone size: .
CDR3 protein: CSADAADRISNQPQHF
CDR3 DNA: TGCAGTGCCGACGCTGCTGACAGAATCAGCAATCAGCCCCAGCATTTT

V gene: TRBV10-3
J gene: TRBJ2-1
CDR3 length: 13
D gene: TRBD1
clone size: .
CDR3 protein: CAGGTGESSEQFF
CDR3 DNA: TGTGCCGGCGGGACAGGGGAGAGCTCTGAGCAGTTCTTC

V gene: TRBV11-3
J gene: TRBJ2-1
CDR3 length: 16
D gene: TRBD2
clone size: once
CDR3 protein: CASSPLRASGYNEQFF
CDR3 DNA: TGTGCCAGCAGCCCCCTCCGGGCTAGCGGCTACAATGAGCAGTTCTTC

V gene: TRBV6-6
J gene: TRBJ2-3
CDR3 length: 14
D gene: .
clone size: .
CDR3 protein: CASNMELRTDTQYF
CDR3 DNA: TGTGCCAGCAATATGGAACTACGCACAGATACGCAGTATTTT

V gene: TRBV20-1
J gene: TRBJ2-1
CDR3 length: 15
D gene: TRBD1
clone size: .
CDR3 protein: CSAAQLTGGFGEQFF
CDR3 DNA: TGCAGTGCTGCACAACTGACAGGGGGGTTTGGTGAGCAGTTCTTC

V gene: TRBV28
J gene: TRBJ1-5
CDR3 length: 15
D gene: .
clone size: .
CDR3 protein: CASQTRSGGNQPQHF
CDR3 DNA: TGTGCCAGCCAAACCCGTAGTGGGGGCAATCAGCCCCAGCATTTT

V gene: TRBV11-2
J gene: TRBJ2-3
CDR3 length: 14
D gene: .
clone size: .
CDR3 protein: CASKPGQASDTQYF
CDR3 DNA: TGTGCCAGCAAACCGGGGCAGGCTTCGGATACGCAGTATTTT

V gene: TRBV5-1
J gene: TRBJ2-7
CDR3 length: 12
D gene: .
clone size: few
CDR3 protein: CASRTSPGEQYF
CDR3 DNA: TGCGCCAGCAGAACCTCACCGGGCGAGCAGTACTTC

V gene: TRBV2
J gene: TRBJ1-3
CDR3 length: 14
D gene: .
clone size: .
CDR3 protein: CASSGWTPGNTIYF
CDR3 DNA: TGTGCCAGCAGTGGATGGACTCCTGGAAACACCATATATTTT

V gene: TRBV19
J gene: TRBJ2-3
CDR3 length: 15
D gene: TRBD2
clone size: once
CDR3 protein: CASSMPRGSTDTQYF
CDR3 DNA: TGTGCCAGTAGTATGCCGCGGGGGAGCACAGATACGCAGTATTTT

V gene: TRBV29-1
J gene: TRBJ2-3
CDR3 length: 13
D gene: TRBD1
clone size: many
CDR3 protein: CSVWTGAKDTQYF
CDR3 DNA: TGCAGCGTGTGGACAGGGGCAAAAGATACGCAGTATTTT

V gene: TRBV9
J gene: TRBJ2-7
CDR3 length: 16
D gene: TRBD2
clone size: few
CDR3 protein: CASSVEGSGRDHEQYF
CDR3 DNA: TGTGCCAGCAGCGTAGAGGGGAGCGGGAGGGACCACGAGCAGTACTTC

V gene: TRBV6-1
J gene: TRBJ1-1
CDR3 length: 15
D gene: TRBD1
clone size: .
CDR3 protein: CASRRSRGTNTEAFF
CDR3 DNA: TGTGCCAGCAGACGTAGCAGGGGGACAAACACTGAAGCTTTCTTT

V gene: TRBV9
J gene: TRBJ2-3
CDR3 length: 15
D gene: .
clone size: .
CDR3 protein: CASSTQGLGTDTQYF
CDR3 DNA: TGTGCCAGCAGCACCCAAGGTCTTGGCACAGATACGCAGTATTTT

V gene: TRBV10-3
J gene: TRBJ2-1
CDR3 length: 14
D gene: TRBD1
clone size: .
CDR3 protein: CAISGLSRDSEQFF
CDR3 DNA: TGTGCCATCAGTGGGCTCTCCCGGGACAGTGAGCAGTTCTTC

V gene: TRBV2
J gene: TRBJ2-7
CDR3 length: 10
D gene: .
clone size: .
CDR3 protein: CAVAGYEQYF
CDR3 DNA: TGTGCCGTGGCGGGGTACGAGCAGTACTTC

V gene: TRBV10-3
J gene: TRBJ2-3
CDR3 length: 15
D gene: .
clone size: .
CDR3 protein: CAINRGTPSTDTQYF
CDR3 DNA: TGTGCCATCAACCGAGGGACGCCCAGCACAGATACGCAGTATTTT

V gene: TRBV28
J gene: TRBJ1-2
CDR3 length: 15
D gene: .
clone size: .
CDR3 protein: CASSGAGLGYYGYTF
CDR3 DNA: TGTGCCAGCAGTGGTGCGGGGTTGGGCTACTATGGCTACACCTTC

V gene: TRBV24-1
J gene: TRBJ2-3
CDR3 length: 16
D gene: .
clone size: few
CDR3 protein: CATSPLTGRLADTQYF
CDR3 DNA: TGTGCCACGAGTCCCTTGACAGGGAGGTTAGCAGATACGCAGTATTTT

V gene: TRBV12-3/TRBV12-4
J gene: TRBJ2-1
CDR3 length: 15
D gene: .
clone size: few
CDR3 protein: CASRPATRSYNEQFF
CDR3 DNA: TGTGCCAGCAGACCCGCTACGCGCTCCTACAATGAGCAGTTCTTC

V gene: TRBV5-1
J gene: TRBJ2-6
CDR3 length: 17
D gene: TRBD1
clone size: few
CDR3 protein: CASTKSDRAPGANVLTF
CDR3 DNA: TGCGCCAGCACCAAAAGTGACAGGGCCCCTGGGGCCAACGTCCTGACTTTC

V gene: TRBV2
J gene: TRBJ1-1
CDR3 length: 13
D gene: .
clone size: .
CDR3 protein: CASRKEGNTEAFF
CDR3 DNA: TGTGCCAGCCGGAAAGAAGGGAACACTGAAGCTTTCTTT

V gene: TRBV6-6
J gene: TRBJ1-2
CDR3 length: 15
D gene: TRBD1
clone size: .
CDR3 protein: CASSPRTGGVYGYTF
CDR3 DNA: TGTGCCAGCAGTCCTCGGACAGGTGGGGTATATGGCTACACCTTC

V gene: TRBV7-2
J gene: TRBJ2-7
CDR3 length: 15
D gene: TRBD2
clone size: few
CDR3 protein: CASSLAHSGSYEQYF
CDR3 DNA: TGTGCCAGCAGCTTAGCCCACAGCGGGAGTTACGAGCAGTACTTC

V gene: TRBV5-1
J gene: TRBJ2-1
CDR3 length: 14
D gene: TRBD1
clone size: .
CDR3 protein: CASSFQGAANEQFF
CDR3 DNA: TGCGCCAGCAGCTTCCAGGGGGCTGCGAATGAGCAGTTCTTC

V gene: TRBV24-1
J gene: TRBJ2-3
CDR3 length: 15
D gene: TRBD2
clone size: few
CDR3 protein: CATCAGREVLDTQYF
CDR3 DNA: TGTGCCACTTGCGCAGGGCGGGAGGTTCTCGATACGCAGTATTTT

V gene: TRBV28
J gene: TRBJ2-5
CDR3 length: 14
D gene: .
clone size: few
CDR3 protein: CARSLPGPKETQYF
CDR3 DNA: TGTGCCCGCAGTCTACCGGGACCGAAAGAGACCCAGTACTTC